This T cell receptor beta chain is from a study of Ad26.COV2.S vaccination and SARS-CoV-2 variants. Method: immunoSEQ multiplex PCR; TCRdb's copy keeps in-frame clones and lacks some. The table includes roughly 700,000 clones, roughly 90% detected once. Treatment given: roughly 20 received Ad26.COV2.S at low or high dose, single or two shots; about five received placebo; per-sample allocation not given. Sampling occurred on day 63 after the first vaccine or placebo injection. This CDR3 is 14 amino acids long. V gave up 1 base and J gave up 5 bases, with 9 bases separating them. CDR1 LNHDA and CDR2 SQIVND come from the germline V gene (reference sequence).

The receptor was isolated from a person aged 18-60 years who received the Ad26.COV2.S COVID-19 vaccine or a placebo. This chain links TRBV19 with TRBJ2-1; D remains ambiguous. This material consisted of peripheral blood, taken in a trial of Ad26.COV2.S vaccine versus placebo. The CDR3 loop is CASSIVADNNEQFF. As DNA, the CDR3 is TGTGCCAGTAGTATAGTGGCAGATAACAATGAGCAGTTCTTC.